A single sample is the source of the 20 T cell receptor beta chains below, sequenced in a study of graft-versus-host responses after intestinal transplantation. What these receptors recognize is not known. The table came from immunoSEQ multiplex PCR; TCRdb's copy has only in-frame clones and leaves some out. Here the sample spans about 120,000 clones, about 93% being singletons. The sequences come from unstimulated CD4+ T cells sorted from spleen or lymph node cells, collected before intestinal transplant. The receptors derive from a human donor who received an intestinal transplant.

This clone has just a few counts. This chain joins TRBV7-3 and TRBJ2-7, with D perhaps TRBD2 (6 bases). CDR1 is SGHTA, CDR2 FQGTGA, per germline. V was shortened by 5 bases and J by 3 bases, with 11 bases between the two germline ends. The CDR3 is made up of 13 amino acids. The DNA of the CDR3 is TGTGCCAGCAGCCCGGGACTCCTCTACGAGCAGTACTTC. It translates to CASSPGLLYEQYF.

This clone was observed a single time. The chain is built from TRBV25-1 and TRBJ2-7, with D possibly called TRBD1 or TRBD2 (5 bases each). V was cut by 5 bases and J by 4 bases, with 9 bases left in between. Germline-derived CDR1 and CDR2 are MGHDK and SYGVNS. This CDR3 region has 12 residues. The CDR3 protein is CASSPGSYEQYF. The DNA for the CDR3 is TGTGCCAGCAGTCCAGGGAGTTACGAGCAGTACTTC.

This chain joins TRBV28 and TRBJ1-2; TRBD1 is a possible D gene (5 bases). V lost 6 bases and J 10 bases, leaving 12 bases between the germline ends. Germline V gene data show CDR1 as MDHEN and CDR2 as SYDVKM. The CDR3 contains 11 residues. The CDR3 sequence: CASRARGSYTF. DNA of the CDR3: TGTGCCAGCAGGGCGCGGGGGTCCTACACCTTC.

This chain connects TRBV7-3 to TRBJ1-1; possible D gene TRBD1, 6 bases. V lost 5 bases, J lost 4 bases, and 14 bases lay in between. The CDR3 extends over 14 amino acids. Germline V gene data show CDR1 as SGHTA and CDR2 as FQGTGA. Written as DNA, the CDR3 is TGTGCCAGCAGCCCAGGGGAGAGAGGCACTGAAGCTTTCTTT. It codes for CASSPGERGTEAFF.

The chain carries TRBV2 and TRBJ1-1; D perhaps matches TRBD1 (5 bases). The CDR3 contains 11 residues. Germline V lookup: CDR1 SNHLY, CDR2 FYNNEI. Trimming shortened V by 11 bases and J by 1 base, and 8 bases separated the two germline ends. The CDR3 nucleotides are TGTGCCGGTCAGGGGAACACTGAAGCTTTCTTT. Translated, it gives CAGQGNTEAFF.

CDR3: CASSSSSGRTEAFF. CDR3 sequence (DNA): TGTGCCAGCAGCTCGTCTAGTGGAAGGACTGAAGCTTTCTTT. The chain recombines TRBV11-2 with TRBJ1-1; no clear D gene. Trimming stripped 4 bases from V and 5 bases from J, with 14 bases between. This CDR3 is built from 14 residues. Germline assignment: CDR1 SGHAT and CDR2 FQNNGV.

CDR3 sequence (DNA): TGTGCCAGCAACCTGGACCGCCGGGGTCCTGAAGCTTTCTTT. Amino acids: CASNLDRRGPEAFF. The genes are TRBV11-2 and TRBJ1-1; D gene ambiguous. Germline-derived CDR1 and CDR2 are SGHAT and FQNNGV. The V end was cut by 7 bases, the J end by 6 bases, with 18 bases between. The length of the CDR3 is 14 residues.

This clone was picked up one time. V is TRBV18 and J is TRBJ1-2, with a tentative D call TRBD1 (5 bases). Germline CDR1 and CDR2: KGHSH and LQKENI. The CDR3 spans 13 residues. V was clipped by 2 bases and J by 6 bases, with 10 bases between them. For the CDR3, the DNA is TGTGCCAGCTCACCAAGGGTGGGGGATGGCTACACCTTC. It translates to CASSPRVGDGYTF.

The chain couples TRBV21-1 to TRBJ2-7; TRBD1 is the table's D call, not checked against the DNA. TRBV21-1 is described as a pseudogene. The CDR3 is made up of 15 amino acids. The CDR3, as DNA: TGTGCCAGCAGCTCGGTGGGGCAGGGCCACTACGAGCAGTACTTC. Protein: CASSSVGQGHYEQYF.

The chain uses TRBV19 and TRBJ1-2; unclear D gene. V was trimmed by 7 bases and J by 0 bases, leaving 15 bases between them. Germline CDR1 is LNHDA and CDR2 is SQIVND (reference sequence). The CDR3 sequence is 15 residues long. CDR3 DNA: TGTGCCAGTAACCCCGTAGGCGACTCTAACTATGGCTACACCTTC. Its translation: CASNPVGDSNYGYTF.

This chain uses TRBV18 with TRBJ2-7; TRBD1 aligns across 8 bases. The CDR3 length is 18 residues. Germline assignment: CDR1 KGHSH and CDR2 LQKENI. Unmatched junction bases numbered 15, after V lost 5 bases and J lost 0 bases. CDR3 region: CASSGPGQESSSSYEQYF. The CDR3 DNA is TGTGCCAGCTCAGGACCGGGACAGGAGTCCTCGAGCTCCTACGAGCAGTACTTC.

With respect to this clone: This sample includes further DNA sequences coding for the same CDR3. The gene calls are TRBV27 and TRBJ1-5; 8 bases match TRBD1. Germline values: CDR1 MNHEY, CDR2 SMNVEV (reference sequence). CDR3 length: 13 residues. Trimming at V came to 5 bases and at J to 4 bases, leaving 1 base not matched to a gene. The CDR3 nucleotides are TGTGCCAGCAGTCGACAGGGGAATCAGCCCCAGCATTTT. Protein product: CASSRQGNQPQHF.

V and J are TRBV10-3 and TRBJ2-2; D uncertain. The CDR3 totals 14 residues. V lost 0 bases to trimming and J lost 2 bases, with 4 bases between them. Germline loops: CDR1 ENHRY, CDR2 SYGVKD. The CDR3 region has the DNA TGTGCCATCAGTGAGTCCGACAACACCGGGGAGCTGTTTTTT. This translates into CAISESDNTGELFF.

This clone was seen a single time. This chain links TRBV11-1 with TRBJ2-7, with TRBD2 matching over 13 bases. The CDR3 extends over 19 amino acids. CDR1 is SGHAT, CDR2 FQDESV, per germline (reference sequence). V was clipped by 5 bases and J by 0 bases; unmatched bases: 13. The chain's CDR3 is CASSGRLAGGYPFSYEQYF. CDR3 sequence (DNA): TGTGCCAGCAGCGGAAGACTAGCGGGAGGTTATCCTTTCTCCTACGAGCAGTACTTC.

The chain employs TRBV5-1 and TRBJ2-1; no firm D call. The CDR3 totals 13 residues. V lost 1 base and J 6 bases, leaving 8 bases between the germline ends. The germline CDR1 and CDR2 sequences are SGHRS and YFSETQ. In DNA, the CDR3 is TGCGCCAGCAGCTTGATCGCTCTCAATGAGCAGTTCTTC. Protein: CASSLIALNEQFF.

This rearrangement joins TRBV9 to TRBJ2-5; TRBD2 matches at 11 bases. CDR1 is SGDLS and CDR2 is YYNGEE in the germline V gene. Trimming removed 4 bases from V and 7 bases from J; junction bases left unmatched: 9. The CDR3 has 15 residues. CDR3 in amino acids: CASSPRTSGSATQYF. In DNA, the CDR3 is TGTGCCAGCAGCCCCCGAACTAGCGGGAGTGCGACCCAGTACTTC.

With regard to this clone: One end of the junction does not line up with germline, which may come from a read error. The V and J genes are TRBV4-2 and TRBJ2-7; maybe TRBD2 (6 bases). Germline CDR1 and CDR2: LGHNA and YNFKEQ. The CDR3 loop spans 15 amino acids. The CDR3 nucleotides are TGTGCCAGCAGCCAGGCGTTGGACTACTCCTCCGAGCAGTACTTC. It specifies CASSQALDYSSEQYF.

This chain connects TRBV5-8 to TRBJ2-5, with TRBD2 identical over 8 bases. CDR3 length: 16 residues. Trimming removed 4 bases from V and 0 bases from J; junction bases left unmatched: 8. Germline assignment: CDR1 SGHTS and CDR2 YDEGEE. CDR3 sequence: CASSRGAGGHQETQYF. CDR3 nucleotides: TGTGCCAGCAGCCGGGGGGCGGGAGGCCACCAAGAGACCCAGTACTTC.

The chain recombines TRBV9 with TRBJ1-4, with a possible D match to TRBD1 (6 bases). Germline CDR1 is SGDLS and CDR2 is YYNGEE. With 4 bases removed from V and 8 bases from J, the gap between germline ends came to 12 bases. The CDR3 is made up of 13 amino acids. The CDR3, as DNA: TGTGCCAGCAGCCGACAGGTCTCAGAAAAACTGTTTTTT. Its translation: CASSRQVSEKLFF.

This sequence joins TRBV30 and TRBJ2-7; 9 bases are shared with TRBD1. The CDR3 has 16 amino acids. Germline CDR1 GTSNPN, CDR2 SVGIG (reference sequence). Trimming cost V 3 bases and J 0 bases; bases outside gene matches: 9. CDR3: CAWRRTGARSSYEQYF. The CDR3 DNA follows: TGTGCCTGGAGGCGGACAGGGGCCAGGAGCTCCTACGAGCAGTACTTC.